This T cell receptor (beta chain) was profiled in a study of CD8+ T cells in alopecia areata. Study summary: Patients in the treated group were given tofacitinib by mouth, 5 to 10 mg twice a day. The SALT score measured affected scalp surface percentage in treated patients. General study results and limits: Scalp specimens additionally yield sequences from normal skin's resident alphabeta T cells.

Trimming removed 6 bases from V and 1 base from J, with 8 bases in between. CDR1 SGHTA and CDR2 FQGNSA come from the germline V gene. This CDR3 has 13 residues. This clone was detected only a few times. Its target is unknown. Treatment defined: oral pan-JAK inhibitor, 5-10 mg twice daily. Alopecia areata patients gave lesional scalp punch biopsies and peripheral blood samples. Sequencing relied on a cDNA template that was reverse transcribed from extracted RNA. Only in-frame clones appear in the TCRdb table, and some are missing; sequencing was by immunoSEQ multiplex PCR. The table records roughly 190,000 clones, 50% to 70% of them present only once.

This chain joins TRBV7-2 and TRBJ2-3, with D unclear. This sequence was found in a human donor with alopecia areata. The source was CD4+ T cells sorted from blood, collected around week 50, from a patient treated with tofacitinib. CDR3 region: CASRPVGTDTQYF. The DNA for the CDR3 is TGTGCCAGCAGGCCCGTCGGCACAGATACGCAGTATTTT. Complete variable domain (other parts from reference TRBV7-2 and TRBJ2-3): GAGVSQSPSNKVTEKGKDVELRCDPISGHTALYWYRQSLGQGLEFLIYFQGNSAPDKSGLPSDRFSAERTGGSVSTLTIQRTQQEDSAVYLCASRPVGTDTQYFGPGTRLTVL.